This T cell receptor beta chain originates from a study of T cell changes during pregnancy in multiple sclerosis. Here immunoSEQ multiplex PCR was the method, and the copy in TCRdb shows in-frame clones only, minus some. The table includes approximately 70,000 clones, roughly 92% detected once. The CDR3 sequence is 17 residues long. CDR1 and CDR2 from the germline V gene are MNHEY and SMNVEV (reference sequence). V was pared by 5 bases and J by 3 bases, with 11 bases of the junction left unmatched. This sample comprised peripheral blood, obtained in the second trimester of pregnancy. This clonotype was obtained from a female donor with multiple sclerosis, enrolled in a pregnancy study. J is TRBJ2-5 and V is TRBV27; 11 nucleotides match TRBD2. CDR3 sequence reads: CASSTTPGLAAKETQYF. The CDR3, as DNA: TGTGCCAGCAGTACCACCCCGGGACTAGCGGCAAAAGAGACCCAGTACTTC.